One and the same sample provided the 32 T cell receptor beta chains below, sequenced in a study of blood T cells in healthy people across ages (dated by TCRdb to between 2015 and 2017). The method was 5' RACE. The instrument given in TCRdb is Illumina HiSeq 2500. A second PCR of roughly 6 to 11 cycles was run with a J-beta primer mix and a sample-barcoded 5' primer. Through fastp at Q25 and MiXCR, TCRdb rebuilt clones from the public reads, retaining in-frame beta chains. Each entry merges the rows of one CDR3 protein and shows their most common DNA and genes. Recorded for this sample are roughly 1.6 million distinct CDR3 sequences; around 36% of them occurred a single time. The ten most abundant clones make up over 9% of the sample. Specimen: blood. These receptors came from a woman aged 30 to 39 in good health.

This clonotype was seen a few times. The V call is TRBV5-1, the J call TRBJ2-2; 9 bases match TRBD1. Germline V gene sequence: CDR1 SGHRS, CDR2 YFSETQ. With 1 base clipped from V and 1 base from J, the junction kept 11 bases outside the gene matches. This CDR3 comprises 19 residues. The CDR3 protein is CASSLWSRQGVKNTGELFF. DNA for the CDR3: TGCGCCAGCAGCTTGTGGAGCAGACAGGGGGTTAAGAACACCGGGGAGCTGTTTTTT.

This clonotype has more than one count but fewer than ten. V gene TRBV10-3 combines with J gene TRBJ2-3, with D possibly matching TRBD1 (6 bases). The germline V gene encodes CDR1 ENHRY and CDR2 SYGVKD. This CDR3 region has 13 residues. V was cut by 7 bases and J by 3 bases, with 11 bases left in between. CDR3 amino acids: CAIKRDNTDTQYF. CDR3 coding DNA: TGTGCCATCAAGAGGGACAATACAGATACGCAGTATTTT.

V and J are TRBV7-2 and TRBJ2-1, with D possibly TRBD1 on 6 matching bases. CDR3 length: 15 amino acids. The germline V gene has CDR1 SGHTA and CDR2 FQGNSA. V was clipped by 0 bases and J by 7 bases, with 13 bases between them. CDR3 loop: CASSLAQGRWNEQFF. CDR3 sequence (DNA): TGTGCCAGCAGCTTAGCCCAGGGGCGGTGGAATGAGCAGTTCTTC.

The chain couples TRBV12-3 or TRBV12-4 to TRBJ1-2; D might be TRBD1 (6 bases). The V gene lost 6 bases and the J gene lost 4 bases, with 12 bases spanning the gap. The CDR3 runs to 13 residues. In DNA form, the CDR3 reads TGTGCCAGCAGGGAAACAGGGAGCTATGGCTACACCTTC. Translating it yields CASRETGSYGYTF.

This clonotype turned up a few times. This chain uses TRBV6-2 or TRBV6-3 with TRBJ2-4, with D uncertain. The J call may be mistaken, given a closer DNA end match to TRBJ2-7. Germline V gives CDR1 MNHEY, CDR2 SVGEGT. CDR3 length: 10 amino acids. The CDR3: CASPLGEQYF. CDR3 DNA: TGTGCCAGCCCCTTAGGCGAGCAGTACTTC.

The chain employs TRBV12-3 or TRBV12-4 and TRBJ1-2; TRBD1 aligns across 9 bases. The CDR3 runs 15 residues. V shed 5 bases, J shed 5 bases, and the junction held 9 bases outside the gene matches. The CDR3 loop is CASSRLGQGVYGYTF. CDR3 DNA: TGTGCCAGCAGTAGACTGGGACAGGGCGTTTATGGCTACACCTTC.

The chain recombines TRBV7-9 with TRBJ2-7; the match to TRBD2 covers 13 bases. The CDR3 has 16 residues. Germline values: CDR1 SEHNR, CDR2 FQNEAQ (reference sequence). The V and J ends lost 5 bases and 2 bases, in that order; junction bases with no gene match: 6. The CDR3 DNA reads as TGTGCCAGCAGCGGAGGACTAGCGGGAGTCACCTACGAGCAGTACTTC. Residues: CASSGGLAGVTYEQYF.

The chain links TRBV28 to TRBJ2-1, with D perhaps assigned TRBD1 or TRBD2 (5 bases each). The CDR3 loop spans 14 amino acids. The germline CDR1 and CDR2 sequences are MDHEN and SYDVKM. V shed 6 bases and J shed 5 bases, with 14 bases lying between them. The CDR3 loop is CASRSWDHNNEQFF. CDR3 DNA: TGTGCCAGCAGGAGCTGGGACCATAACAATGAGCAGTTCTTC.

V is TRBV10-2 and J is TRBJ2-1, with 7 bases lining up with TRBD2. This CDR3 contains 15 residues. Trimming cost V 3 bases and J 6 bases; bases outside gene matches: 8. CDR1 WSHSY and CDR2 SAAADI come from the germline V gene. DNA for the CDR3: TGCGCCAGCAGTGAAGGCGGGAGTGCAGGCAATGAGCAGTTCTTC. This codes for CASSEGGSAGNEQFF.

V is TRBV20-1 and J is TRBJ2-7, with unresolved D. This CDR3 spans 13 amino acids. V was clipped by 8 bases and J by 2 bases, with 16 bases between them. Germline CDR1 reads DFQATT; CDR2 reads SNEGSKA (reference sequence). The CDR3, as DNA: TGCAGTCCGAGGAGCCGGAAGCCCTACGAGCAGTACTTC. It is translated as CSPRSRKPYEQYF.

This chain joins TRBV5-1 and TRBJ2-7; D remains ambiguous. There are 12 residues in the CDR3. Trimming shortened V by 3 bases and J by 7 bases, and 11 bases separated the two germline ends. Looked up from germline, CDR1 is SGHRS and CDR2 is YFSETQ. The CDR3 DNA sequence: TGCGCCAGCAGCTCTTCGTTTGGGGAGCAGTACTTC. It is translated as CASSSSFGEQYF.

Points on this clonotype: This sequence may be a read error, since a much larger clone differs from it by one base. The V and J genes are TRBV27 and TRBJ2-3; no clear D gene. CDR1 is MNHEY and CDR2 is SMNVEV in the germline V gene (reference sequence). The CDR3 length is 15 residues. The CDR3: CAGSLKQRGTDTQYF. CDR3 bases: TGTGCCGGCAGTTTAAAACAGAGAGGCACAGATACGCAGTATTTT.

This chain connects TRBV24-1 to TRBJ2-3, with 11 bases identical to TRBD2. J gave up 3 bases and V 3 bases, and 4 bases lay outside the gene matches. CDR3 size: 16 residues. CDR1 is KGHDR, CDR2 SFDVKD, per germline. The CDR3 protein is CATSDAGTSGTDTQYF. CDR3 DNA: TGTGCCACCAGTGATGCCGGGACTAGCGGAACAGATACGCAGTATTTT.

The V call is TRBV5-5, the J call TRBJ1-5; the D gene is possibly TRBD1 (5 bases). CDR3 length: 17 residues. Germline V CDR1 and CDR2: SGHKS, YYEKEE (reference sequence). V was trimmed by 4 bases and J by 6 bases, leaving 23 bases between them. In DNA, the CDR3 is TGTGCCAGCAGCCTGTCCGGAGGATTAACCGGGGGTCAGCCCCAGCATTTT. Residues: CASSLSGGLTGGQPQHF.

The rearrangement joins TRBV7-9 to TRBJ1-2; D unclear. The CDR3 has 12 residues. The V gene lost 7 bases and the J gene lost 8 bases, with 14 bases spanning the gap. Germline V gene data show CDR1 as SEHNR and CDR2 as FQNEAQ (reference sequence). In nucleotides, the CDR3 is TGTGCCAGCAACCCAGACTTAGGGGGCTACACCTTC. Protein product: CASNPDLGGYTF.

CDR3 DNA sequence: TGTGCCAGCAGCTCGGGACTAGCGGGGGGGCCTCGAGAGACCCAGTACTTC. Amino acids: CASSSGLAGGPRETQYF. V is TRBV13 and J is TRBJ2-5; the match to TRBD2 covers 16 bases. CDR1 PRHDT and CDR2 FYEKMQ come from the germline V gene (reference sequence). The CDR3 consists of 17 residues. V was clipped by 4 bases and J by 4 bases; unmatched bases: 6.

This clonotype came up a few times. The genes are TRBV20-1 and TRBJ2-7; 8 bases map to TRBD2. V lost 7 bases to trimming and J lost 0 bases; unmatched junction nucleotides: 8. Per the germline V gene, CDR1 is DFQATT and CDR2 is SNEGSKA (reference sequence). The CDR3 runs 14 residues. CDR3 loop: CSVPTSGHSYEQYF. CDR3 nucleotides: TGCAGTGTCCCCACTAGCGGACACTCCTACGAGCAGTACTTC.

In this sample, this clonotype turned up many times. The chain joins TRBV5-1 to TRBJ2-7; D is perhaps TRBD2 (6 bases). The germline V gene has CDR1 SGHRS and CDR2 YFSETQ. V lost 4 bases and J lost 0, with 26 bases in between. CDR3 size: 19 residues. CDR3 in DNA: TGCGCCAGCAGCCCCGCGAGGGAGGTGCTAGCGCATAACTCCTACGAGCAGTACTTC. Translation: CASSPAREVLAHNSYEQYF.

This chain connects TRBV13 to TRBJ2-3; 7 nucleotides match TRBD1. V lost 5 bases and J lost 0; bases outside the gene matches: 8. The germline CDR1 and CDR2 sequences are PRHDT and FYEKMQ (reference sequence). This CDR3 comprises 16 residues. CDR3 sequence reads: CASSPTGTDSTDTQYF. CDR3 DNA: TGTGCCAGCAGCCCCACCGGGACAGATAGCACAGATACGCAGTATTTT.

The CDR3 nucleotides are TGTGCCAGCAGTAAGACAGAGGACCTAGGCGAGCAGTACTTC. Translated: CASSKTEDLGEQYF. The chain has TRBV2 and TRBJ2-7; D perhaps matches TRBD1 (5 bases). CDR1 SNHLY and CDR2 FYNNEI come from the germline V gene. V gave up 5 bases and J gave up 6 bases, with 17 bases separating them. The CDR3 has 14 amino acids. Supplemented by reference TRBV2 and TRBJ2-7, the full variable domain reads EPEVTQTPSHQVTQMGQEVILRCVPISNHLYFYWYRQILGQKVEFLVSFYNNEISEKSEIFDDQFSVERPDGSNFTLKIRSTKLEDSAMYFCASSKTEDLGEQYFGPGTRLTVT.

This clonotype was seen a few times. J is TRBJ2-7 and V is TRBV4-2; D might be TRBD2 (6 bases). Trimming shortened V by 6 bases and J by 6 bases, and 18 bases separated the two germline ends. CDR3 length equals 14 residues. Germline-derived CDR1 and CDR2 are LGHNA and YNFKEQ. The CDR3 DNA reads as TGTGCCAGCAGTTTCGGGACTTCTCAGAGCGAGCAGTACTTC. It codes for CASSFGTSQSEQYF.

V usage is TRBV7-9 and J usage is TRBJ1-4, with D hard to call. The V end was cut by 4 bases, the J end by 8 bases, with 14 bases between. CDR1 is SEHNR and CDR2 is FQNEAQ in the germline V gene (reference sequence). CDR3 length equals 14 residues. For the CDR3, the DNA is TGTGCCAGCAGCTCAAGGACCACGGAGGAAAAACTGTTTTTT. Encoded protein: CASSSRTTEEKLFF.

The gene calls are TRBV12-3 or TRBV12-4 and TRBJ2-2; D unclear. Trimming took 4 bases from V and 5 from J, leaving 8 bases between them. The CDR3 is made up of 13 amino acids. The CDR3 nucleotides read TGTGCCAGCAGTTGGCTTCAGACCGGGGAGCTGTTTTTT. This translates into CASSWLQTGELFF.

The chain joins TRBV6-2 or TRBV6-3 to TRBJ2-3; 10 nucleotides line up with TRBD2. CDR3 length: 13 residues. The V gene end was trimmed by 6 bases and the J gene end by 14 bases; junction bases not matched to a gene: 11. Germline V CDR1 and CDR2: MNHEY, SVGEGT. This CDR3 reads CASRGTSEIGRYF. In DNA form, the CDR3 reads TGTGCCAGCAGAGGGACTAGCGAGATCGGAAGGTATTTT.

The chain couples TRBV5-1 to TRBJ2-7, with TRBD2 matching 14 bases. CDR3 length equals 15 residues. Looked up from germline, CDR1 is SGHRS and CDR2 is YFSETQ. The J segment lost 7 bases and the V segment lost 4 bases, leaving 7 bases of the junction unmatched. DNA for the CDR3: TGCGCCAGCAGCCCCGGGACTAGCGGGGGCCCGGAGCAGTACTTC. Its protein is CASSPGTSGGPEQYF.

This clonotype has only a few counts. The V gene is TRBV20-1, the J gene TRBJ2-3, with D tentatively TRBD2 (6 bases). V was cut by 3 bases and J by 5 bases, with 21 bases left in between. Germline V gene sequence: CDR1 DFQATT, CDR2 SNEGSKA (reference sequence). There are 16 residues in the CDR3. DNA for the CDR3: TGCAGTGCTAGTTGGGCCGGACGGGAGTTGGTAGATACGCAGTATTTT. This codes for CSASWAGRELVDTQYF.

The chain has TRBV30 and TRBJ1-1; maybe TRBD1 (6 bases). Germline-derived CDR1 and CDR2 are GTSNPN and SVGIG (reference sequence). V lost 2 bases and J 6 bases, leaving 16 bases between the germline ends. This CDR3 has 14 residues. The CDR3 protein is CAWSRLGEGAEAFF. DNA of the CDR3: TGTGCCTGGAGTCGGCTGGGGGAGGGGGCTGAAGCTTTCTTT.

CDR3 coding DNA: TGCGCCAGCAGGGAAAAGCTAGCGCCGAGCTCCTACAATGAGCAGTTCTTC. Translation gives CASREKLAPSSYNEQFF. This sequence joins TRBV5-1 and TRBJ2-1; D is possibly TRBD2 (6 bases). The CDR3 covers 17 residues. Trimming took off 5 bases at V and 0 bases at J, with 18 bases between the two ends. Germline CDR1 reads SGHRS; CDR2 reads YFSETQ.

The rearrangement links TRBV7-9 to TRBJ2-1, with TRBD2 matching 12 bases. V lost 0 bases, J lost 9 bases, and 3 bases stayed unmatched. Germline CDR1 reads SEHNR; CDR2 reads FQNEAQ (reference sequence). The CDR3 length is 15 residues. CDR3 nucleotide sequence: TGTGCCAGCAGCTTAGCGGCTAGCGGGGGGGCTGAGCAGTTCTTC. As protein: CASSLAASGGAEQFF.

There are a few counts of this clonotype. This rearrangement joins TRBV20-1 to TRBJ2-1; D perhaps matches TRBD1 (5 bases). The CDR3 is 13 residues long. Trimming took off 3 bases at V and 0 bases at J, with 6 bases between the two ends. Germline V gives CDR1 DFQATT, CDR2 SNEGSKA (reference sequence). The CDR3 reads CSARQGSYNEQFF. In nucleotides, the CDR3 is TGCAGTGCTAGGCAGGGCTCCTACAATGAGCAGTTCTTC.

The V and J genes are TRBV11-3 and TRBJ2-1; the D gene is possibly TRBD2 (5 bases). Germline CDR1 SGHNT, CDR2 YENEEA. The V gene lost 5 bases and the J gene lost 3 bases, with 14 bases spanning the gap. The CDR3 has 15 residues. The CDR3 protein is CASSETPSYYNEQFF. DNA for the CDR3: TGTGCCAGCAGCGAGACACCTAGCTACTACAATGAGCAGTTCTTC.

Concerning this clonotype: The junction and the germline gene differ at one end; a read error may be behind it. The chain carries TRBV7-9 and TRBJ1-5; D possibly corresponds to TRBD1 (5 bases). Looked up from germline, CDR1 is SEHNR and CDR2 is FQNEAQ (reference sequence). CDR3 length: 14 amino acids. In nucleotides, the CDR3 is TGTGCCGGCAGCTGGGGACTTGGGGATCAGCCCCAGCATTTT. It specifies CAGSWGLGDQPQHF.